One and the same sample provided the 18 T cell receptor beta chains below, sequenced in a study of identical twins. TCRdb itself ran the 5' RACE reads through MiXCR, one entry per CDR3 protein. Among 450,000 or so distinct CDR3 sequences listed, 11% to 15% were seen once. This sample also appeared in a second study, on yellow fever vaccine responses in identical twins.

The specimen sequenced was CD4+ T cells sorted from blood. The receptors originated from a woman aged 18-35 years in good health.

J is TRBJ1-6 and V is TRBV5-1; the D gene is possibly TRBD1 (5 bases). The V and J ends lost 2 bases and 13 bases respectively, with 16 bases between them. Germline V lookup: CDR1 SGHRS, CDR2 YFSETQ. The CDR3 totals 14 residues. The CDR3 loop is CASSFVPREGPLHF. CDR3 nucleotide sequence: TGCGCCAGCAGCTTTGTTCCCAGGGAAGGGCCCCTCCACTTT.

This clonotype was detected only a few times. The J gene is TRBJ2-7, the V gene TRBV6-5, with a possible D match to TRBD1 (6 bases). V was shortened by 0 bases and J by 4 bases, with 13 bases between the two germline ends. Germline V gene lookup returns CDR1 MNHEY and CDR2 SVGAGI. This CDR3 has 15 residues. The CDR3 bases are TGTGCCAGCAGTTACTCGAACAGGGCGTCGTACGAGCAGTACTTC. Its protein product is CASSYSNRASYEQYF.

A few counts support this clonotype. The chain uses TRBV2 and TRBJ2-3, with 7 bases lining up with TRBD1. CDR1 is SNHLY and CDR2 is FYNNEI in the germline V gene. The CDR3 has 15 amino acids. Unmatched junction bases numbered 9, after V lost 5 bases and J lost 4 bases. The CDR3 loop reads CASSQDRTMPDTQYF. The DNA for the CDR3 is TGTGCCAGCAGTCAGGACAGGACCATGCCAGATACGCAGTATTTT.

This clonotype has a count of ten or more. This chain connects TRBV12-3 or TRBV12-4 to TRBJ2-5; D perhaps matches TRBD2 (6 bases). With 5 bases removed from V and 3 bases from J, the gap between germline ends came to 13 bases. The CDR3 runs 14 residues. DNA for the CDR3: TGTGCCAGCAGTCCGCTGACTAGGAAAGAGACCCAGTACTTC. It specifies CASSPLTRKETQYF.

This clonotype was counted ten times or more. The V and J genes are TRBV10-3 and TRBJ2-3; D unclear. This CDR3 contains 11 residues. The germline V and J ends were trimmed by 4 bases and 2 bases, with 1 base remaining between them. CDR1 and CDR2 (germline): ENHRY, SYGVKD. CDR3 DNA: TGTGCCATCAGTGTCACAGATACGCAGTATTTT. It is translated as CAISVTDTQYF.

The rearrangement joins TRBV20-1 to TRBJ2-7; perhaps D is TRBD1 or TRBD2 (5 bases each). The CDR3 is 12 amino acids. Trimming removed 2 bases at V and 2 bases at J, with 7 bases between. Germline V gene data show CDR1 as DFQATT and CDR2 as SNEGSKA (reference sequence). In DNA form, the CDR3 reads TGCAGTGCTAGACGGGACCCCTACGAGCAGTACTTC. Encoded protein: CSARRDPYEQYF.

The rearrangement uses TRBV5-1 and TRBJ2-1, with 12 bases fitting TRBD1. The CDR3 is 15 residues long. The V and J ends lost 2 bases and 8 bases, in that order; junction bases with no gene match: 5. The V gene's germline CDR1 is SGHRS and CDR2 YFSETQ. The CDR3 sequence: CASSLGTGGWDEQFF. The CDR3 nucleotides read TGCGCCAGCAGCTTAGGGACAGGGGGCTGGGATGAGCAGTTCTTC.

The V gene is TRBV18, the J gene TRBJ1-1; the D is unclear. CDR1 KGHSH and CDR2 LQKENI come from the germline V gene. With 1 base removed from V and 0 bases from J, the gap between germline ends came to 12 bases. This CDR3 has 16 residues. This chain's CDR3 is CASSPLNTVMNTEAFF. CDR3 nucleotides: TGTGCCAGCTCACCACTTAACACAGTTATGAACACTGAAGCTTTCTTT.

Here the CDR3 DNA reads TGTGCCAGTAGTACCTCTGGCGGGAGAGTCCCAGATACGCAGTATTTT. Amino acid sequence: CASSTSGGRVPDTQYF. The chain combines TRBV19 with TRBJ2-3, with TRBD2 identical over 7 bases. The V gene's germline CDR1 is LNHDA and CDR2 SQIVND (reference sequence). The CDR3 has 16 amino acids. V shed 4 bases and J 4 bases; nucleotides not matched to a gene: 11.

This clonotype has more than one count but fewer than ten. The chain joins TRBV7-2 to TRBJ2-1; 10 bases are a match to TRBD2. V trimming: 3 bases; J trimming: 7 bases; junction bases outside the gene matches: 3. There are 14 residues in the CDR3. The germline CDR1 and CDR2 sequences are SGHTA and FQGNSA. Here the CDR3 reads CASSFTAGGNEQFF. The CDR3 coding sequence is TGTGCCAGCAGCTTTACAGCGGGGGGGAATGAGCAGTTCTTC.

The V gene is TRBV24-1, the J gene TRBJ2-3, with TRBD2 as a possible D gene (5 bases). There are 16 residues in the CDR3. The V and J ends lost 7 bases and 4 bases respectively, with 20 bases between them. In germline, CDR1 is KGHDR, CDR2 SFDVKD. The CDR3 sequence: CATSVPGIEGPDTQYF. In DNA form, the CDR3 reads TGTGCCACCAGCGTCCCGGGGATCGAAGGCCCAGATACGCAGTATTTT.

V usage is TRBV6-6 and J usage is TRBJ2-5; D remains unclear. Trimming took off 2 bases at V and 7 bases at J, with 5 bases between the two ends. CDR1 and CDR2 from the germline V gene are MNHNY and SVGAGI (reference sequence). The length of the CDR3 is 11 residues. The CDR3 loop reads CASSYSVTQYF. For the CDR3, the DNA is TGTGCCAGCAGTTACAGTGTGACCCAGTACTTC.

This clonotype was counted between two and nine times. This rearrangement joins TRBV15 to TRBJ1-1; D is unresolved. Trimming took off 0 bases at V and 0 bases at J, with 11 bases between the two ends. CDR3 length: 16 amino acids. Germline V gives CDR1 LNHNV, CDR2 YYDKDF (reference sequence). The CDR3 sequence: CATSRDFRVLNTEAFF. CDR3 in DNA: TGTGCCACCAGCAGAGATTTTAGGGTCTTGAACACTGAAGCTTTCTTT.

This chain joins TRBV19 and TRBJ2-7; either TRBD1 or TRBD2 may fit D (5 bases each). This CDR3 is 13 amino acids long. Trimming took 3 bases from V and 3 from J, leaving 9 bases between them. CDR1 and CDR2 (germline): LNHDA, SQIVND (reference sequence). The CDR3 spells CASSMGVFYEQYF. For the CDR3, the DNA is TGTGCCAGTAGTATGGGGGTTTTCTACGAGCAGTACTTC.

The J gene is TRBJ2-5, the V gene TRBV19; possibly TRBD2 for D (6 bases). Germline values: CDR1 LNHDA, CDR2 SQIVND (reference sequence). Trimming took 5 bases from V and 2 from J, leaving 15 bases between them. The CDR3 is made up of 15 amino acids. The CDR3 coding sequence is TGTGCCAGTAGTTTGATCATAGCGGATCAAGAGACCCAGTACTTC. Its translation: CASSLIIADQETQYF.

This clonotype was seen more than once but under ten times. The chain links TRBV4-3 to TRBJ1-2, with unresolved D. Trimming left V 0 bases short and J 0 bases short, with 11 bases between. Germline V gene lookup returns CDR1 LGHNA and CDR2 YSLEER. The CDR3 runs 16 residues. The CDR3: CASSQDPLSANYGYTF. In DNA form, the CDR3 reads TGCGCCAGCAGCCAAGATCCGTTGTCGGCTAACTATGGCTACACCTTC.

This clonotype was found a few times. V and J are TRBV6-2 or TRBV6-3 and TRBJ2-1; 9 bases are shared with TRBD1. The germline V gene encodes CDR1 MNHEY and CDR2 SVGEGT. Trimming cost V 6 bases and J 5 bases; bases outside gene matches: 5. The CDR3 runs to 14 residues. The CDR3 nucleotides are TGTGCCAGCAGAACCAGGACAGGGGACAATGAGCAGTTCTTC. Amino acid sequence: CASRTRTGDNEQFF.

This clonotype has only a few counts. The rearrangement uses TRBV14 and TRBJ2-3, with D hard to call. The V end lost 0 bases, the J end lost 3 bases, and 10 bases lay between the germline ends. Germline lookup yields CDR1 SGHDN and CDR2 FVKESK. This CDR3 contains 15 residues. CDR3 protein: CASSQDHRLTDTQYF. CDR3 coding DNA: TGTGCCAGCAGCCAAGATCATCGGCTGACAGATACGCAGTATTTT.